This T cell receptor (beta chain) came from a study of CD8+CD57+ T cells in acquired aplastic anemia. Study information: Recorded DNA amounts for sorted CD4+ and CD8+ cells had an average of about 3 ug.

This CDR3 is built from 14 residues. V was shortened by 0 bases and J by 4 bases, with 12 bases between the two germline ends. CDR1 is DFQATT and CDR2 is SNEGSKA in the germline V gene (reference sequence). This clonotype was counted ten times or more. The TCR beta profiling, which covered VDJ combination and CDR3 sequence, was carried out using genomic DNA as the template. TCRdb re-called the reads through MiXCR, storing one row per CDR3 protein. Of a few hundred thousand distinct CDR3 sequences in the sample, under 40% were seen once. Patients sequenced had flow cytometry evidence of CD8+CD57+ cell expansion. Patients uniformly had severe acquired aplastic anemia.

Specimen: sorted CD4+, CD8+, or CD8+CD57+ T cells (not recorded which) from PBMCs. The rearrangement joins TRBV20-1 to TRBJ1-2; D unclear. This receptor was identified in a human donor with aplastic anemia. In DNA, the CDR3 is TGCAGTGCTAGAGATCTGCAGGATTTCTATGGCTACACCTTC. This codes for CSARDLQDFYGYTF.